These T cell receptor beta chains were read from a single sample in a study of blood T cell repertoires in COVID-19. Data came from immunoSEQ multiplex PCR; TCRdb stores just in-frame clones and leaves some out. The sample includes around 360,000 clones, roughly 87% of them seen just once. The sequencing input was PBMCs or T cells enriched from blood (not recorded which). These TCRs come from a woman aged 30 to 39 who had recovered from COVID-19. Both conserved end residues are part of each CDR3. The order of the fields is D gene, CDR3 length, V gene, J gene, clone size, CDR3 protein, CDR3 DNA. D genes are given only for firm matches. A clone size is listed for some rows: how often the clone was seen (once, few, many), or a class if it is expanded.

D: TRBD2
length: 13
V: TRBV7-2
J: TRBJ2-2
size: NA
CDR3: CASSFRGAGELFF
DNA: TGTGCCAGCAGCTTTCGGGGGGCCGGGGAGCTGTTTTTT

D: NA
length: 12
V: TRBV11-2
J: TRBJ2-3
size: NA
CDR3: CAWGGRTDTQYF
DNA: TGTGCATGGGGGGGCCGCACAGATACGCAGTATTTT

D: NA
length: 14
V: TRBV2
J: TRBJ1-2
size: NA
CDR3: CASSSTVLNYGYTF
DNA: TGTGCCAGCAGTTCGACAGTCCTCAACTATGGCTACACCTTC

D: NA
length: 13
V: TRBV7-9
J: TRBJ2-7
size: once
CDR3: CASSPRQAYEQYF
DNA: TGTGCCAGCAGCCCGAGACAAGCCTACGAGCAGTACTTC

D: TRBD1
length: 17
V: TRBV27
J: TRBJ1-6
size: NA
CDR3: CASRLTDRGSYNSPLHF
DNA: TGTGCCAGCCGTCTTACAGACAGGGGCTCCTATAATTCACCCCTCCACTTT

D: TRBD2
length: 16
V: TRBV24-1
J: TRBJ2-1
size: once
CDR3: CATSDLAGGPWNEQFF
DNA: TGTGCCACCAGTGATCTAGCGGGAGGGCCTTGGAATGAGCAGTTCTTC

D: NA
length: 15
V: TRBV2
J: TRBJ1-6
size: NA
CDR3: CASSEWTVDNSPLHF
DNA: TGTGCCAGCAGTGAGTGGACAGTCGATAATTCACCCCTCCACTTT

D: NA
length: 14
V: TRBV6-5
J: TRBJ1-2
size: NA
CDR3: CASSFTGYSYGYTF
DNA: TGTGCCAGCAGTTTTACAGGGTACAGCTATGGCTACACCTTC

D: TRBD1
length: 18
V: TRBV4-1
J: TRBJ2-3
size: NA
CDR3: CASSQLPGQGASPGSQYF
DNA: TGCGCCAGCAGCCAACTACCGGGACAGGGAGCGTCCCCTGGGTCGCAGTATTTT

D: NA
length: 14
V: TRBV19
J: TRBJ2-1
size: NA
CDR3: CASSTTSLYNEQFF
DNA: TGTGCCAGTAGCACGACAAGCCTTTACAATGAGCAGTTCTTC

D: TRBD1
length: 14
V: TRBV28
J: TRBJ1-4
size: NA
CDR3: CASSLLTGLRKLFF
DNA: TGTGCCAGCAGTTTATTGACAGGGCTCAGGAAACTGTTTTTT

D: NA
length: 14
V: TRBV5-1
J: TRBJ2-7
size: NA
CDR3: CASSSGQFPYEQYF
DNA: TGCGCCAGCAGCTCCGGACAGTTCCCCTACGAGCAGTACTTC

D: TRBD1
length: 16
V: TRBV7-6
J: TRBJ1-6
size: few
CDR3: CASSLGAGTDNSPLHF
DNA: TGTGCCAGCAGCTTAGGGGCCGGGACAGATAATTCACCCCTCCACTTT

D: TRBD1
length: 13
V: TRBV28
J: TRBJ1-4
size: NA
CDR3: CASSLGQGGKLFF
DNA: TGTGCCAGCAGTTTGGGACAGGGCGGAAAACTGTTTTTT

D: NA
length: 16
V: TRBV14
J: TRBJ1-4
size: NA
CDR3: CASSPRTLAEGEKLFF
DNA: TGTGCCAGCAGTCCACGGACTCTCGCCGAGGGCGAAAAACTGTTTTTT

D: NA
length: 15
V: TRBV3-1/TRBV3-2
J: TRBJ1-2
size: NA
CDR3: CASSQGVRGDYGYTF
DNA: TGTGCCAGCAGCCAAGGGGTCAGGGGCGACTATGGCTACACCTTC

D: TRBD2
length: 15
V: TRBV19
J: TRBJ2-3
size: NA
CDR3: CASSTAGLSTDTQYF
DNA: TGTGCCAGTAGTACAGCGGGGCTAAGCACAGATACGCAGTATTTT

D: NA
length: 14
V: TRBV14
J: TRBJ1-1
size: NA
CDR3: CASSQDRGNTEAFF
DNA: TGTGCCAGCAGCCAAGACAGGGGGAACACTGAAGCTTTCTTT

D: NA
length: 14
V: TRBV5-1
J: TRBJ1-3
size: NA
CDR3: CASSLTGPGVTIYF
DNA: TGCGCCAGCAGCCTGACAGGACCTGGGGTCACCATATATTTT

D: TRBD2
length: 19
V: TRBV7-2
J: TRBJ2-5
size: NA
CDR3: CASSLEAILLAGARETQYF
DNA: TGTGCCAGCAGCTTAGAGGCTATCCTGCTAGCGGGAGCTAGGGAGACCCAGTACTTC

D: NA
length: 12
V: TRBV5-1
J: TRBJ1-1
size: NA
CDR3: CASRLDSAEAFF
DNA: TGCGCCAGCAGACTCGACAGTGCTGAAGCTTTCTTT

D: TRBD1
length: 16
V: TRBV24-1
J: TRBJ1-1
size: NA
CDR3: CATSDTPGQKNTEAFF
DNA: TGTGCCACCAGTGATACCCCGGGACAGAAAAACACTGAAGCTTTCTTT

D: NA
length: 13
V: TRBV7-3
J: TRBJ1-2
size: NA
CDR3: CASSPDSNYGYTF
DNA: TGTGCCAGCAGCCCAGACAGTAACTATGGCTACACCTTC

D: TRBD1
length: 13
V: TRBV7-9
J: TRBJ1-4
size: NA
CDR3: CASSLGDRGELFF
DNA: TGTGCCAGCAGCTTAGGGGACAGGGGTGAACTGTTTTTT

D: TRBD2
length: 15
V: TRBV6-2/TRBV6-3
J: TRBJ2-3
size: NA
CDR3: CASSLLAGGPDTQYF
DNA: TGTGCCAGCAGTTTGTTAGCGGGAGGGCCGGATACGCAGTATTTT

D: TRBD1
length: 14
V: TRBV2
J: TRBJ2-2
size: NA
CDR3: CARDRGRGTGELFF
DNA: TGTGCCAGGGACAGGGGGCGAGGCACCGGGGAGCTGTTTTTT

D: NA
length: 14
V: TRBV14
J: TRBJ1-1
size: few
CDR3: CASSRQGYNTEAFF
DNA: TGTGCCAGCAGCCGCCAGGGGTACAACACTGAAGCTTTCTTT

D: TRBD2
length: 14
V: TRBV5-1
J: TRBJ2-1
size: NA
CDR3: CASSGLAGGNEQFF
DNA: TGCGCCAGCAGCGGGCTAGCGGGGGGGAATGAGCAGTTCTTC

D: NA
length: 13
V: TRBV20-1
J: TRBJ1-2
size: NA
CDR3: CSASGGGGYGYTF
DNA: TGCAGTGCTAGTGGGGGGGGAGGCTATGGCTACACCTTC

D: NA
length: 12
V: TRBV4-2
J: TRBJ1-3
size: once
CDR3: CASSLESNTIYF
DNA: TGTGCCAGCAGCCTGGAGTCAAACACCATATATTTT

D: TRBD2
length: 12
V: TRBV28
J: TRBJ2-1
size: NA
CDR3: CASGGEYNEQFF
DNA: TGTGCAAGCGGGGGGGAATACAATGAGCAGTTCTTC

D: NA
length: 15
V: TRBV5-1
J: TRBJ1-3
size: few
CDR3: CASSLAGISGNTIYF
DNA: TGCGCCAGCAGCTTGGCAGGCATCTCTGGAAACACCATATATTTT

D: TRBD1
length: 13
V: TRBV27
J: TRBJ2-7
size: NA
CDR3: CASSFQGANEQYF
DNA: TGTGCCAGCAGTTTCCAGGGGGCGAACGAGCAGTACTTC

D: NA
length: 14
V: TRBV5-1
J: TRBJ1-2
size: once
CDR3: CASSLDGQNYGYTF
DNA: TGCGCCAGCAGCTTGGATGGACAGAACTATGGCTACACCTTC

D: TRBD1
length: 16
V: TRBV24-1
J: TRBJ2-1
size: NA
CDR3: CATSDARDSSYNEQFF
DNA: TGTGCCACCAGTGACGCCCGGGACAGCTCCTACAATGAGCAGTTCTTC

D: TRBD2
length: 18
V: TRBV9
J: TRBJ2-1
size: once
CDR3: CASGDPAGGRSSYNEQFF
DNA: TGTGCCAGCGGGGACCCTGCGGGGGGACGGAGCTCCTACAATGAGCAGTTCTTC

D: TRBD1
length: 13
V: TRBV15
J: TRBJ2-2
size: few
CDR3: CAVGQGFTGELFF
DNA: TGTGCCGTGGGACAGGGATTCACCGGGGAGCTGTTTTTT

D: TRBD2
length: 15
V: TRBV2
J: TRBJ2-3
size: NA
CDR3: CASSEGRGMVDTQYF
DNA: TGTGCCAGCAGTGAAGGGCGGGGGATGGTAGATACGCAGTATTTT

D: TRBD1
length: 14
V: TRBV18
J: TRBJ1-2
size: NA
CDR3: CASSPEGAGYGYTF
DNA: TGTGCCAGCTCACCAGAGGGGGCGGGCTATGGCTACACCTTC

D: NA
length: 16
V: TRBV29-1
J: TRBJ2-3
size: NA
CDR3: CSVEFVQGYSTDTQYF
DNA: TGCAGCGTTGAATTCGTACAGGGATACTCCACAGATACGCAGTATTTT

D: NA
length: 15
V: TRBV7-3
J: TRBJ1-1
size: NA
CDR3: CASSPGARGYTEAFF
DNA: TGTGCCAGCAGCCCCGGGGCTCGGGGGTACACTGAAGCTTTCTTT

D: TRBD1
length: 15
V: TRBV11-3
J: TRBJ2-7
size: NA
CDR3: CASSLAGTGAYEQYF
DNA: TGTGCCAGCAGCTTAGCCGGGACAGGGGCCTACGAGCAGTACTTC

D: NA
length: 15
V: TRBV11-2
J: TRBJ2-7
size: NA
CDR3: CASSLEKTGTYEQYF
DNA: TGTGCCAGCAGCTTAGAGAAAACAGGCACCTACGAGCAGTACTTC

D: TRBD1
length: 14
V: TRBV15
J: TRBJ1-1
size: NA
CDR3: CATSRDVRGAEAFF
DNA: TGTGCCACCAGCAGAGATGTCAGGGGGGCAGAAGCTTTCTTT

D: NA
length: 15
V: TRBV3-1/TRBV3-2
J: TRBJ1-6
size: NA
CDR3: CASSGLQGGSSPLHF
DNA: TGTGCCAGCAGCGGCCTTCAGGGTGGAAGTTCACCCCTCCACTTT

D: NA
length: 13
V: TRBV18
J: TRBJ1-1
size: NA
CDR3: CASSKGGGTGAFF
DNA: TGTGCCAGCTCCAAAGGCGGGGGGACCGGAGCTTTCTTT